This TCR beta chain derives from a study of T cell repertoires in cytomegalovirus infection. Across the whole study: The authors relied on CMV epitopes, both recently identified HLA-C-restricted and well-studied HLA-B-restricted. CMV infection together with matching HLA type was indicated by public TCR beta signatures. Study-level findings and limits: Cumulative public TCR beta family frequency identified CMV carriers with the relevant HLA. The ex vivo response was dominated by HLA-C-restricted CMV-specific TCR beta clonotypes.

In its sample, this clonotype was seen a few times. As yet, its antigen is unknown. TCRdb fed the reads into MiXCR, producing one record per CDR3 protein. The sample shows 450,000 to 600,000 distinct CDR3 sequences, 25% to 35% of them seen only once. V gave up 5 bases and J gave up 4 bases; unmatched junction bases: 4. The CDR3 runs 15 residues. Germline assignment: CDR1 SGHTA and CDR2 FQGTGA. This rearrangement joins TRBV7-3 to TRBJ2-1, with 11 bases identical to TRBD2. This specimen consisted of cultured PBMCs, obtained from culture after CMV antigen stimulation. The receptor was derived from a human donor in good health (CMV status not recorded). Some clones in this sample may be carry-over from other donors' samples. In nucleotides, the CDR3 is TGTGCCAGCAGCCCGGGACTAGCGGAATACAATGAGCAGTTCTTC. Translating gives CASSPGLAEYNEQFF.